One and the same sample provided the 7 T cell receptor beta chains below, sequenced in a study of T cell responses to AZD1222 COVID-19 vaccine. Repertoires were generated with immunoSEQ multiplex PCR, while TCRdb's copy carries only in-frame clones and drops some. The data hold 90,000 to 110,000 clones, with nearly 90% observed a single time. The material sequenced was peripheral blood, taken 28 days after the second AZD1222 dose. Receptors originate from an adult who received the AZD1222 COVID-19 vaccine.

The chain couples TRBV5-4 to TRBJ2-7; D is possibly TRBD1 or TRBD2 (5 bases each). This CDR3 region has 14 residues. V gave up 4 bases and J gave up 2 bases, with 13 bases separating them. The germline CDR1 and CDR2 sequences are SGHNT and YYREEE (reference sequence). The CDR3 sequence: CASSPYQGAYEQYF. For the CDR3, the DNA is TGTGCCAGCAGCCCGTACCAGGGAGCCTACGAGCAGTACTTC.

The gene calls are TRBV3-1 (or the pseudogene TRBV3-2) and TRBJ2-7, with 7 bases aligning to TRBD2. With 1 base clipped from V and 2 bases from J, the junction kept 5 bases outside the gene matches. Germline lookup yields CDR1 LGHDT and CDR2 YNNKEL (reference sequence). This CDR3 contains 15 residues. The CDR3 loop is CASSQGSGTAYEQYF. CDR3 nucleotides: TGTGCCAGCAGCCAAGGGAGCGGGACCGCCTACGAGCAGTACTTC.

This chain links TRBV7-9 with TRBJ2-1, with 10 bases identical to TRBD2. The CDR3 is 16 amino acids. Germline CDR1 reads SEHNR; CDR2 reads FQNEAQ (reference sequence). The junction had 11 bases not matched to a gene; V was cut back by 6 bases and J by 6 bases. In DNA, the CDR3 is TGTGCCAGCAGTAGGGCAAGCGGGAGGGCCGGCAATGAGCAGTTCTTC. Translating it yields CASSRASGRAGNEQFF. Complete variable domain (other parts from reference TRBV7-9 and TRBJ2-1): DTGVSQNPRHKITKRGQNVTFRCDPISEHNRLYWYRQTLGQGPEFLTYFQNEAQLEKSRLLSDRFSAERPKGSFSTLEIQRTEQGDSAMYLCASSRASGRAGNEQFFGPGTRLTVL.

This rearrangement joins TRBV28 to TRBJ2-7; TRBD1 matches at 10 bases. The CDR3 totals 13 residues. V lost 6 bases and J lost 6; bases outside the gene matches: 5. Per the germline V gene, CDR1 is MDHEN and CDR2 is SYDVKM. The CDR3 region is CASRGQGGPEQYF. DNA for the CDR3: TGTGCCAGCAGAGGACAGGGGGGTCCCGAGCAGTACTTC.

The genes are TRBV11-1 and TRBJ2-7; weak D call: TRBD1 (5 bases). Between the trimmed V and J ends, which lost 3 bases and 0 bases, there was a span of 9 bases. Germline V CDR1 and CDR2: SGHAT, FQDESV (reference sequence). The CDR3 covers 14 residues. The CDR3 here is CASSLGLNSYEQYF. DNA of the CDR3: TGTGCCAGCAGCTTGGGGCTGAACTCCTACGAGCAGTACTTC. Filled out from reference TRBV11-1 and TRBJ2-7, the complete variable domain reads EAEVAQSPRYKITEKSQAVAFWCDPISGHATLYWYRQILGQGPELLVQFQDESVVDDSQLPKDRFSAERLKGVDSTLKIQPAELGDSAMYLCASSLGLNSYEQYFGPGTRLTVT.

The V call is TRBV6-5, the J call TRBJ2-1; 7 nucleotides agree with TRBD2. Germline-derived CDR1 and CDR2 are MNHEY and SVGAGI. The CDR3 is 14 residues long. V lost 5 bases to trimming and J lost 0 bases; unmatched junction nucleotides: 1. CDR3 in amino acids: CASSRGSSYNEQFF. CDR3 nucleotide sequence: TGTGCCAGCAGTCGCGGGAGCTCCTACAATGAGCAGTTCTTC.

The sample holds one count of this clone. The V and J genes are TRBV6-2 or TRBV6-3 and TRBJ2-7, with TRBD2 matching 11 bases. V dropped 4 bases and J dropped 4; count of bases not matched to a gene: 9. The CDR3 length is 16 residues. CDR1 MNHEY and CDR2 SVGEGT come from the germline V gene. In nucleotides, the CDR3 is TGTGCCAGCAGTTTGCTAGCGGGGGGATCCGGATACGAGCAGTACTTC. Translated, it gives CASSLLAGGSGYEQYF.